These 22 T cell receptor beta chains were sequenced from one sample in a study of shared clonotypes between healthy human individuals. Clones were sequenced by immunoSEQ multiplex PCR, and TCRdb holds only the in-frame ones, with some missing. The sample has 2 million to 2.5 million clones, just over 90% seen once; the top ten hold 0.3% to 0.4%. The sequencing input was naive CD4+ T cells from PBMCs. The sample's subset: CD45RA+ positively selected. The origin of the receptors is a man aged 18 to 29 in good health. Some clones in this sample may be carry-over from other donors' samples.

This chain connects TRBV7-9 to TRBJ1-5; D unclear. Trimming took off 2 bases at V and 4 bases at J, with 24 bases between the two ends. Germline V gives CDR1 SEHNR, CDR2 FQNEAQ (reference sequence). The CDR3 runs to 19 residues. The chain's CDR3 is CASSLFSGVKRGENQPQHF. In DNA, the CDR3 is TGTGCCAGCAGCTTATTCTCTGGAGTTAAACGGGGAGAGAATCAGCCCCAGCATTTT.

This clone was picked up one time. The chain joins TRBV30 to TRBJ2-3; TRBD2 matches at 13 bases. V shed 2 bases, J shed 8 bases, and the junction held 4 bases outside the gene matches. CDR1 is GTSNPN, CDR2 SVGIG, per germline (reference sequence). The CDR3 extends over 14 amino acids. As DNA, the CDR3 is TGTGCCTGGAGTACTAGCGGGAGGGCCGGTACGCAGTATTTT. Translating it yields CAWSTSGRAGTQYF.

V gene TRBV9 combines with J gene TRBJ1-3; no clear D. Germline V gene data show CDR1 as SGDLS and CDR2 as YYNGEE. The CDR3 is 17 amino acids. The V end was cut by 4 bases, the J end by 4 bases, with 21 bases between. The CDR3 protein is CASSFPRSGKGGNTIYF. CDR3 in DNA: TGTGCCAGCAGCTTTCCCCGGTCGGGTAAAGGGGGAAACACCATATATTTT.

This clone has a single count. The DNA of the CDR3 is TGTGCCAGCAGCCGACAACCAGGAAGCACAGATACGCAGTATTTT. Residues: CASSRQPGSTDTQYF. The chain employs TRBV11-2 and TRBJ2-3, with D unclear. The CDR3 sequence is 15 residues long. Germline-derived CDR1 and CDR2 are SGHAT and FQNNGV. The V gene lost 5 bases and the J gene lost 0 bases, with 12 bases spanning the gap. Full variable domain (outside the CDR3, taken from reference TRBV11-2 and TRBJ2-3): EAGVAQSPRYKIIEKRQSVAFWCNPISGHATLYWYQQILGQGPKLLIQFQNNGVVDDSQLPKDRFSAERLKGVDSTLKIQPAKLEDSAVYLCASSRQPGSTDTQYFGPGTRLTVL.

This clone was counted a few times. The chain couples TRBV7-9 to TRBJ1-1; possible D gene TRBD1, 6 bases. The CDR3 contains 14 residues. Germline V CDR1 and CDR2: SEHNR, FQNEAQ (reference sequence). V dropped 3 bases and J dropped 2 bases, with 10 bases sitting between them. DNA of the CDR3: TGTGCCAGCAGCTTTGGACAGCGAAACACTGAAGCTTTCTTT. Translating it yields CASSFGQRNTEAFF.

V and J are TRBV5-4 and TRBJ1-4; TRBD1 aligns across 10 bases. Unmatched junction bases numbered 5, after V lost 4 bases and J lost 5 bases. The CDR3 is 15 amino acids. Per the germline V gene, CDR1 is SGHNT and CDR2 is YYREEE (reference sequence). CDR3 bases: TGTGCCAGCAGCATACCGGGACAGGGGAATGAAAAACTGTTTTTT. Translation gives CASSIPGQGNEKLFF.

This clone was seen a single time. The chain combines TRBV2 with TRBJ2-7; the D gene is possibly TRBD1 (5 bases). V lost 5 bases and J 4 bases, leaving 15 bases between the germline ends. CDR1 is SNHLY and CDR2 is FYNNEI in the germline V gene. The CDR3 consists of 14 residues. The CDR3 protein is CASSQTGPVYEQYF. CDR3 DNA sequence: TGTGCCAGCAGTCAAACAGGTCCGGTATACGAGCAGTACTTC.

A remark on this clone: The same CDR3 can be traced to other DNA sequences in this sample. In DNA form, the CDR3 reads TGTGCCAGCAGTCCAGGACAGAACTATGGCTACACCTTC. It yields the protein CASSPGQNYGYTF. V usage is TRBV2 and J usage is TRBJ1-2; tentatively, D is TRBD1 (6 bases). CDR1 is SNHLY and CDR2 is FYNNEI in the germline V gene. Trimming left V 5 bases short and J 2 bases short, with 9 bases between. CDR3 length: 13 amino acids.

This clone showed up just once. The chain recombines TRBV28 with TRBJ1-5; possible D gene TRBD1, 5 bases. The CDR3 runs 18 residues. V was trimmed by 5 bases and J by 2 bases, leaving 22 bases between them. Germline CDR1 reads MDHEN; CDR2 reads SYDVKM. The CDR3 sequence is CASSLPGGFLVGNQPQHF. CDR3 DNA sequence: TGTGCCAGCAGTCTCCCCGGGGGTTTTCTTGTCGGCAATCAGCCCCAGCATTTT.

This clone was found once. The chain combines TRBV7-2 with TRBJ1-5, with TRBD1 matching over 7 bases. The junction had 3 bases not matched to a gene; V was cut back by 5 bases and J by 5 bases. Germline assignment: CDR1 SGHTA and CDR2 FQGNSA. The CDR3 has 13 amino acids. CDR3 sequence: CASSATGDQPQHF. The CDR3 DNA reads TGTGCCAGCAGCGCCACAGGGGATCAGCCCCAGCATTTT.

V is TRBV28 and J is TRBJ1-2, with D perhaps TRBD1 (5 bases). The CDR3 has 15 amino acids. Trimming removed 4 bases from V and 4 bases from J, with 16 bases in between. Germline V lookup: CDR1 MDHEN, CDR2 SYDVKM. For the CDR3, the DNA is TGTGCCAGCAGTTCCGGGACTCTGGCAGGCTATGGCTACACCTTC. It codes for CASSSGTLAGYGYTF.

The CDR3 DNA is TGTGCCAGCAGTCCATCGCCTACACCGGCGCAGTACTTC. Its protein is CASSPSPTPAQYF. The rearrangement joins TRBV5-4 to TRBJ2-7; D ambiguous. This CDR3 is built from 13 residues. Per the germline V gene, CDR1 is SGHNT and CDR2 is YYREEE (reference sequence). V gave up 5 bases and J gave up 9 bases, with 18 bases separating them.

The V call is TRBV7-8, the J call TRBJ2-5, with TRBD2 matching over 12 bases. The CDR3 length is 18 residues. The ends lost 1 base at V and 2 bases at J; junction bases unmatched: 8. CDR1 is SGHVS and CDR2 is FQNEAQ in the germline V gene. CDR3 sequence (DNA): TGTGCCAGCAGCTTAGAGTCTAGCGGGAGGGCCGGGCAAGAGACCCAGTACTTC. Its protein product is CASSLESSGRAGQETQYF.

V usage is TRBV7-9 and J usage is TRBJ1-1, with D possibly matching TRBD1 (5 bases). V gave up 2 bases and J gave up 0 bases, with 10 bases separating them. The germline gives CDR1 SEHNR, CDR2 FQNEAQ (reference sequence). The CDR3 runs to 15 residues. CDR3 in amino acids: CASSLLDNLNTEAFF. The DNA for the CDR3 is TGTGCCAGCAGCTTACTGGACAACTTGAACACTGAAGCTTTCTTT.

The CDR3 spells CASSSQGQKSAEQYF. Here the CDR3 DNA reads TGTGCCAGCAGCTCCCAGGGGCAAAAATCGGCCGAGCAGTACTTC. This sequence joins TRBV7-3 and TRBJ2-7, with D possibly being TRBD1 (6 bases). Germline CDR1 SGHTA, CDR2 FQGTGA. This CDR3 is 15 amino acids long. The V gene lost 4 bases and the J gene lost 6 bases, with 19 bases spanning the gap. The full variable domain, rest sourced from reference TRBV7-3 and TRBJ2-7, is GAGVSQTPSNKVTEKGKYVELRCDPISGHTALYWYRQSLGQGPEFLIYFQGTGAADDSGLPNDRFFAVRPEGSVSTLKIQRTERGDSAVYLCASSSQGQKSAEQYFGPGTRLTVT.

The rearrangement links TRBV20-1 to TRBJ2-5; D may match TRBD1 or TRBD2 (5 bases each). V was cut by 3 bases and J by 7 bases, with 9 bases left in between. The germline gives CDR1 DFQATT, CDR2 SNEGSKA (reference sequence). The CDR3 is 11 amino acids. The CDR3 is CSASRGGTQYF. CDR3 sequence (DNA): TGCAGTGCTAGTCGGGGCGGGACCCAGTACTTC.

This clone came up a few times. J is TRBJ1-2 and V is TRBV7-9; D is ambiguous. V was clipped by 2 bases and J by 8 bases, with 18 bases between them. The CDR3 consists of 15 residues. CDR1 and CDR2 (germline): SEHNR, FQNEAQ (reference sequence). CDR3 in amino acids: CASSLLYEEVKGYTF. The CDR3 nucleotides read TGTGCCAGCAGCTTATTGTACGAGGAAGTGAAGGGCTACACCTTC.

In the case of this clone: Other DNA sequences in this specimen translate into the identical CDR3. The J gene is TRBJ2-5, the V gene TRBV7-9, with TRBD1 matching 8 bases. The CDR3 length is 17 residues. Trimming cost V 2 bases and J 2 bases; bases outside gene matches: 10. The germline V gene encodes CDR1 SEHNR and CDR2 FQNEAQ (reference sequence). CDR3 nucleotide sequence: TGTGCCAGCAGCTTAACCCCGGGGACAGGCTATCAAGAGACCCAGTACTTC. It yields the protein CASSLTPGTGYQETQYF.

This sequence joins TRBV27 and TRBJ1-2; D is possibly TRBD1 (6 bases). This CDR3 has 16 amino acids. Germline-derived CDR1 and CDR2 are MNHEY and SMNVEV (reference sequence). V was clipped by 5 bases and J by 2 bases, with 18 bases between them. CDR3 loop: CASSPPYRVTNYGYTF. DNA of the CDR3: TGTGCCAGCAGTCCGCCTTACAGGGTTACAAACTATGGCTACACCTTC.

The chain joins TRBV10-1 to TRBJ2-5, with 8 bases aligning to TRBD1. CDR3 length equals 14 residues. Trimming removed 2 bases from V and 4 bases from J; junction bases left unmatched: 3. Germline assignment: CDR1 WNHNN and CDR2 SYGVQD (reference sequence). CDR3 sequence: CASSELGQGETQYF. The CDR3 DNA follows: TGCGCCAGCAGTGAGCTAGGACAGGGAGAGACCCAGTACTTC.

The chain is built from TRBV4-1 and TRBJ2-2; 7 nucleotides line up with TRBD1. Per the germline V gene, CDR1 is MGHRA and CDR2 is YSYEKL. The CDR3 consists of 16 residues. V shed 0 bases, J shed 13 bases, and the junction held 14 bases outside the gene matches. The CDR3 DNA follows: TGCGCCAGCAGCCAAGAGGGGACAGAGAAGACCCCGGGGCTGTTTTTT. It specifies CASSQEGTEKTPGLFF.

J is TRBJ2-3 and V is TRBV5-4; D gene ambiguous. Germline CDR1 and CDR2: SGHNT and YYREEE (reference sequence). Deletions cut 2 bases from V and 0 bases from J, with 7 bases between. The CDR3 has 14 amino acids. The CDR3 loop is CASSFGRSTDTQYF. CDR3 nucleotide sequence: TGTGCCAGCAGCTTCGGCAGGAGCACAGATACGCAGTATTTT.